This T cell receptor beta chain was observed in a study of response to subunit inactivated influenza vaccine (dated by TCRdb to 2017 to 2018). Concerning the study at large: Deep quantitative T cell receptor repertoire profiling was used in the study to track responses to a trivalent subunit inactivated influenza vaccine. Overall results and qualifications from the work: The authors suggested that each seasonal influenza vaccination may recruit only a limited number of new T cells.

Comment on this clonotype: Its specific antigen is unknown. No quality values exist for individual bases; no much larger clone is one base distant.

The receptor library was made with RT-PCR. Sequencer: Illumina HiSeq 2500. TCRdb handled the public reads itself, with Q25 trimming in fastp and clone calling in MiXCR, and kept productive beta chains. Every CDR3 protein is listed once, alongside the most common genes and DNA of its rows. The sample table lists almost 600,000 distinct CDR3 sequences, 14% of them with a count of one. Jointly, the top ten make up approximately 10% of the sample. The junction shows trimming of 3 bases on V and 4 bases on J, and the gene matches do not reach 0 bases of it. CDR3 length: 12 amino acids, cysteine to phenylalanine. The CDR3 DNA has 36 bases and is translated from base 1. CDR1 and CDR2, per the germline V gene, are SQVTM and ANQGSEA.

This TCR came from a man over 45 who received an inactivated influenza vaccine. Donor details come from another sample of the same person, matched by shared clones. The chain joins TRBV29-1 to TRBJ2-1, with 7 central nucleotides matching TRBD1. This sample comprised PBMCs from blood, obtained roughly 12 days after vaccination. The CDR3 sequence is CSVDRGYNEQFF. The DNA is TGCAGCGTTGACAGGGGGTACAATGAGCAGTTCTTC.